This T cell receptor (beta chain) was observed in a study of T cell changes during pregnancy in multiple sclerosis (dated by TCRdb to about 2019). As for the study more broadly: The study looked at changes in the T cell repertoire across pregnancy in women with multiple sclerosis.

There are 11 amino acids in the CDR3, from cysteine to phenylalanine inclusive. Left in the record is the CDR3 DNA by itself, 33 bases read in frame from the first base. In the germline V gene (reference sequence), CDR1 corresponds to SGHNT and CDR2 to YYREEE. The V end loses 4 bases and the J end loses 3 bases, and a stretch of 5 bases separates them. Turning to this clone: Its antigen is still unknown. No much larger clonotype is one base removed from it; base qualities were not supplied.

Library generation was performed with the immunoSEQ multiplex PCR assay. TCRdb mirrors the immuneACCESS table, restricted to in-frame sequences. Some clones are absent from its copies; in checked studies, under half trace to an unresolved V gene, and the reason for the others is unknown. The sample table records more than 40,000 clones; about 91% of these occur just once. The top ten clonotypes cover around 8.1% of the sample. The specimen was CD8+ T cells from peripheral blood mononuclear cells, collected after pregnancy. The chain couples TRBV5-4 to TRBJ2-7; no D gene can be assigned with confidence. This TCR was recovered from a female donor with multiple sclerosis, enrolled in a pregnancy study. The nucleotide sequence reads TGTGCCAGCAGCAATCTCTACGAGCAGTACTTC. Translated, it gives CASSNLYEQYF.